This T cell receptor (beta chain) was sequenced during a study of CD8+ T cells in alopecia areata. Isolated RNA was reverse transcribed into cDNA used as the sequencing template. Data came from immunoSEQ multiplex PCR; TCRdb stores just in-frame clones and leaves some out. The sample consists of some 95,000 clones, 35% to 50% of them appearing once. This TCR derives from a human donor with alopecia areata. Sequences were obtained from CD4+ T cells sorted from blood.

The CDR3 DNA reads as TGTGCCAGCAGTTTATCCGGCGGGAACAATGAGCAGTTCTTC. It codes for CASSLSGGNNEQFF. The chain joins TRBV28 to TRBJ2-1, with D tentatively TRBD2 (6 bases). CDR1 is MDHEN and CDR2 is SYDVKM in the germline V gene. V was shortened by 1 base and J by 5 bases, with 9 bases between the two germline ends. The CDR3 is 14 residues long.